This T cell receptor beta chain stems from a study of neurological immune-mediated disorders. Whole-study findings and limits: Because no CDR3 amino acid sequences were shared across subjects by expanded clones, private repertoires were suggested in all groups.

Synthesis of cDNA used 5'RACE (with 10-nucleotide random UMIs). MiXCR, run by TCRdb on the 5' RACE reads, gives a single entry per CDR3 protein. The sample consists of 39,000 or so distinct CDR3 sequences, 4% to 5.5% of them appearing once. This clonotype has a count of ten or more. Its cognate antigen is unknown. Volunteers from a blood bank in Maryland, USA, constituted the healthy controls. Sorted libraries drew on some 910,000 CD4+ or CD8+ T cells. The CDR3 is 15 residues long. Trimming pared 1 base from V and 1 base from J, leaving 11 bases between. The germline V gene has CDR1 SGHRS and CDR2 YFSETQ.

The V gene is TRBV5-1, the J gene TRBJ1-1, with D possibly matching TRBD1 (5 bases). Sequenced material: CD4+ T cells from blood. The sequence was obtained from a young man in good health. The CDR3 loop is CASSLFDRRNTEAFF. CDR3 bases: TGCGCCAGCAGCTTGTTCGACAGAAGGAACACTGAAGCTTTCTTT. Variable domain in full (rest from reference TRBV5-1 and TRBJ1-1): KAGVTQTPRYLIKTRGQQVTLSCSPISGHRSVSWYQQTPGQGLQFLFEYFSETQRNKGNFPGRFSGRQFSNSRSEMNVSTLELGDSALYLCASSLFDRRNTEAFFGQGTRLTVV.